This is a list of T cell receptor beta chains from one sample in a study of Graves' ophthalmopathy and Graves' hyperthyroidism. MiXCR was run by TCRdb on the multiplex PCR reads, yielding one entry per CDR3 protein. The top ten clones hold 5.8% of a sample with roughly 160,000 distinct CDR3 sequences, over 35% of them seen once. Sequences were obtained from peripheral blood. These TCRs come from a woman in her 40s with Graves' ophthalmopathy. Both conserved end residues are part of each CDR3. Fields, in order: J gene, clone size, D gene, CDR3 length, V gene, CDR3 DNA, CDR3 protein. D genes are given only for firm matches. Part of the rows lack a size; the others show once, few, many or a class for expanded clones.

j_call: TRBJ2-2
clone_size: many
d_call: TRBD2
cdr3_length: 15
v_call: TRBV2
cdr3_nt: TGTGCCAGCAGTGACCTAGCGGGTGGCACCGGGGAGCTGTTTTTT
cdr3_aa: CASSDLAGGTGELFF

j_call: TRBJ1-5
clone_size: many
d_call: .
cdr3_length: 14
v_call: TRBV27
cdr3_nt: TGTGCCAGCAGTTCGACAGACGGCACTCAGCCCCAGCATTTT
cdr3_aa: CASSSTDGTQPQHF

j_call: TRBJ1-1
clone_size: many
d_call: TRBD1
cdr3_length: 17
v_call: TRBV7-8
cdr3_nt: TGTGCCAGCAGCCTGCCGCCTCCGGGACAGGGGAACACTGAAGCTTTCTTT
cdr3_aa: CASSLPPPGQGNTEAFF

j_call: TRBJ1-1
clone_size: many
d_call: .
cdr3_length: 14
v_call: TRBV19
cdr3_nt: TGTGCCAGTAGTACCCAAGACATCCGGGTTGAAGCTTTCTTT
cdr3_aa: CASSTQDIRVEAFF

j_call: TRBJ2-5
clone_size: few
d_call: .
cdr3_length: 13
v_call: TRBV6-2/TRBV6-3
cdr3_nt: TGTGCCAGCAGCCGGACGGCGGAAGAGACCCAGTACTTC
cdr3_aa: CASSRTAEETQYF

j_call: TRBJ2-2
clone_size: .
d_call: TRBD1
cdr3_length: 17
v_call: TRBV6-5
cdr3_nt: TGTGCCAGCAGTTACGGGACAGGGGAAGGTACCACCGGGGAGCTGTTTTTT
cdr3_aa: CASSYGTGEGTTGELFF

j_call: TRBJ1-1
clone_size: .
d_call: .
cdr3_length: 13
v_call: TRBV6-1
cdr3_nt: TGTGCCAGCAGTGCAGGGAAGGGCACTGAAGCTTTCTTT
cdr3_aa: CASSAGKGTEAFF

j_call: TRBJ2-7
clone_size: few
d_call: .
cdr3_length: 13
v_call: TRBV6-2/TRBV6-3
cdr3_nt: TGTGCCAGCAGTTACGAGGGGTACTACGAGCAGTACTTC
cdr3_aa: CASSYEGYYEQYF

j_call: TRBJ1-1
clone_size: many
d_call: .
cdr3_length: 13
v_call: TRBV12-3/TRBV12-4
cdr3_nt: TGTGCCAGCAGTTTCGGGCAGGGGCTAGAAGCTTTCTTT
cdr3_aa: CASSFGQGLEAFF

j_call: TRBJ2-5
clone_size: few
d_call: .
cdr3_length: 14
v_call: TRBV28
cdr3_nt: TGTGCCAGCAGTCGGAGTGGGACCCAAGAGACCCAGTACTTC
cdr3_aa: CASSRSGTQETQYF

j_call: TRBJ2-7
clone_size: .
d_call: TRBD2
cdr3_length: 13
v_call: TRBV29-1
cdr3_nt: TGCAGCGTCCTAGCGGAAACTTACTACGAGCAGTACTTC
cdr3_aa: CSVLAETYYEQYF

j_call: TRBJ2-2
clone_size: .
d_call: .
cdr3_length: 15
v_call: TRBV30
cdr3_nt: TGTGCCTGGAGTGTAGTGGGAAGGGACACCGGGGAGCTGTTTTTT
cdr3_aa: CAWSVVGRDTGELFF

j_call: TRBJ1-5
clone_size: .
d_call: TRBD1
cdr3_length: 15
v_call: TRBV30
cdr3_nt: TGTGCCTGGACCCCACAGGGGAGGGGCAATCAGCCCCAGCATTTT
cdr3_aa: CAWTPQGRGNQPQHF

j_call: TRBJ2-2
clone_size: many
d_call: .
cdr3_length: 13
v_call: TRBV24-1
cdr3_nt: TGTGCCACCGGTGAGGATTTCTCCGGGGAGCTGTTTTTT
cdr3_aa: CATGEDFSGELFF

j_call: TRBJ1-2
clone_size: .
d_call: .
cdr3_length: 16
v_call: TRBV12-3/TRBV12-4
cdr3_nt: TGTGCCAGCAGCGCGGGGCTATTTGGGCCCCTATATGGCTACACCTTC
cdr3_aa: CASSAGLFGPLYGYTF

j_call: TRBJ2-7
clone_size: many
d_call: .
cdr3_length: 13
v_call: TRBV4-1
cdr3_nt: TGCGCCAGCAGCCAAGAGGTCCTCTACGAGCAGTACTTC
cdr3_aa: CASSQEVLYEQYF

j_call: TRBJ2-7
clone_size: many
d_call: .
cdr3_length: 13
v_call: TRBV27
cdr3_nt: TGTGCCAGCAGTTCCTACGACAGTTACGAGCAGTACTTC
cdr3_aa: CASSSYDSYEQYF

j_call: TRBJ2-7
clone_size: .
d_call: .
cdr3_length: 13
v_call: TRBV27
cdr3_nt: TGTGCCAGCACTCACGGGACGAGCTACGAGCAGTACTTC
cdr3_aa: CASTHGTSYEQYF

j_call: TRBJ1-2
clone_size: many
d_call: .
cdr3_length: 14
v_call: TRBV6-5
cdr3_nt: TGTGCCAGCAGACTACTGGGAGTTGCGCTGGGCTACACCTTC
cdr3_aa: CASRLLGVALGYTF

j_call: TRBJ2-5
clone_size: many
d_call: TRBD1
cdr3_length: 14
v_call: TRBV27
cdr3_nt: TGTGCCAGCAGTTCGACAGGGCATCAAGAGACCCAGTACTTC
cdr3_aa: CASSSTGHQETQYF

j_call: TRBJ1-2
clone_size: many
d_call: TRBD1
cdr3_length: 14
v_call: TRBV28
cdr3_nt: TGTGCCAGCAGGAGAGACAGGGGGCTTTATGGCTACACCTTC
cdr3_aa: CASRRDRGLYGYTF

j_call: TRBJ2-5
clone_size: .
d_call: TRBD1
cdr3_length: 15
v_call: TRBV7-2
cdr3_nt: TGTGCCAGCAGACTTCGAGGGGGCGCAGTAGAGACCCAGTACTTC
cdr3_aa: CASRLRGGAVETQYF

j_call: TRBJ1-1
clone_size: many
d_call: .
cdr3_length: 14
v_call: TRBV6-1
cdr3_nt: TGTGCCAGCAGTGCCTTAAAGGGGAACACTGAAGCTTTCTTT
cdr3_aa: CASSALKGNTEAFF

j_call: TRBJ1-2
clone_size: many
d_call: .
cdr3_length: 13
v_call: TRBV6-1
cdr3_nt: TGTGCCAGCAGTGAGCAGTTCCTCTATGGCTACACCTTC
cdr3_aa: CASSEQFLYGYTF

j_call: TRBJ2-5
clone_size: many
d_call: TRBD2
cdr3_length: 14
v_call: TRBV6-5
cdr3_nt: TGTGCCAGCAGTTACGGGACTATCCAAGAGACCCAGTACTTC
cdr3_aa: CASSYGTIQETQYF

j_call: TRBJ1-5
clone_size: many
d_call: .
cdr3_length: 13
v_call: TRBV27
cdr3_nt: TGTGCCAGCAGTTTATCTGTGTGGCAGCCCCAGCATTTT
cdr3_aa: CASSLSVWQPQHF

j_call: TRBJ1-6
clone_size: many
d_call: TRBD1
cdr3_length: 14
v_call: TRBV2
cdr3_nt: TGTGCCAGCATTTACGACAGGGTTAATTCACCCCTCCACTTT
cdr3_aa: CASIYDRVNSPLHF

j_call: TRBJ2-7
clone_size: .
d_call: .
cdr3_length: 15
v_call: TRBV20-1
cdr3_nt: TGCAGTGCTAGAGATAGGGTAGCGGTATCCTACGAGCAGTACTTC
cdr3_aa: CSARDRVAVSYEQYF

j_call: TRBJ2-7
clone_size: .
d_call: TRBD2
cdr3_length: 14
v_call: TRBV7-2
cdr3_nt: TGTGCCAGCAGCCTCGTAGCGGGGTCCTACGAGCAGTACTTC
cdr3_aa: CASSLVAGSYEQYF

j_call: TRBJ1-1
clone_size: .
d_call: .
cdr3_length: 14
v_call: TRBV6-2/TRBV6-3
cdr3_nt: TGTGCCAGCAGCCTGACTAAGGGGAACACTGAAGCTTTCTTT
cdr3_aa: CASSLTKGNTEAFF

j_call: TRBJ2-7
clone_size: .
d_call: TRBD1
cdr3_length: 18
v_call: TRBV20-1
cdr3_nt: TGCAGTGCTAGGGGGACAGGGAAAGTCCAGACCCCACTACGCGAGCAGTACTTC
cdr3_aa: CSARGTGKVQTPLREQYF